The rows below give T cell receptor beta chains drawn from one sample of a study of cytomegalovirus exposure and HLA in healthy donors. Repertoires were generated with immunoSEQ multiplex PCR, while TCRdb's copy carries only in-frame clones and drops some. The data hold 100,000 to 120,000 clones, with under 85% observed a single time. Material for sequencing was PBMCs. The source of these receptors is a man between 25 and 39 years old in good health and CMV-seropositive. CDR3s include the opening cysteine and the closing phenylalanine or tryptophan. D genes are given only for firm matches. A clone size is listed for some rows: how often the clone was seen (once, few, many), or a class if it is expanded.

CDR3 DNA: TGCAGTGCGCGAGGGGGCTATGGCTACACCTTC; CDR3 protein: CSARGGYGYTF; V gene: TRBV20-1; clone size: few; D gene: NA; J gene: TRBJ1-2
CDR3 DNA: TGTGCCAGCTCACCACCGACAGGGCGGATCTACGAGCAGTACTTC; CDR3 protein: CASSPPTGRIYEQYF; V gene: TRBV18; clone size: once; D gene: TRBD1; J gene: TRBJ2-7
CDR3 DNA: TGCGCCAGTCGGGAAGCCTCCTACAATGAGCAGTTCTTC; CDR3 protein: CASREASYNEQFF; V gene: TRBV10-2; clone size: once; D gene: NA; J gene: TRBJ2-1
CDR3 DNA: TGTGCCAGCAGTTCCGACAGTAGCAATCAGCCCCAGCATTTT; CDR3 protein: CASSSDSSNQPQHF; V gene: TRBV7-9; clone size: once; D gene: NA; J gene: TRBJ1-5
CDR3 DNA: TGTGCCAGCAGCCGAACAGGGATTGGCGAGCAGTACTTC; CDR3 protein: CASSRTGIGEQYF; V gene: TRBV7-9; clone size: NA; D gene: NA; J gene: TRBJ2-7
CDR3 DNA: TGTGCCAGCAGCTTAAGCGGGGGGGCCGAGACCGGGGAGCTGTTTTTT; CDR3 protein: CASSLSGGAETGELFF; V gene: TRBV7-2; clone size: few; D gene: TRBD2; J gene: TRBJ2-2
CDR3 DNA: TGCGCCAGCAGCCCTCCCGACAGGGCGCAGGACGAGCAGTACTTC; CDR3 protein: CASSPPDRAQDEQYF; V gene: TRBV4-1; clone size: NA; D gene: TRBD1; J gene: TRBJ2-7
CDR3 DNA: TGTGCCAGCAGCCAGTTGGGGCGGACAGGGTCGGCCGGGGAGCTGTTTTTT; CDR3 protein: CASSQLGRTGSAGELFF; V gene: TRBV14; clone size: NA; D gene: TRBD1; J gene: TRBJ2-2
CDR3 DNA: TGTGCCAGCAGTTCAGGGCACACTCTAATCTCCTACGAGCAGTACTTC; CDR3 protein: CASSSGHTLISYEQYF; V gene: TRBV27; clone size: NA; D gene: NA; J gene: TRBJ2-7
CDR3 DNA: TGTTCCAGCAGCCCGACTATGGGACAGGCAACCTACGAGCAGTACTTC; CDR3 protein: CSSSPTMGQATYEQYF; V gene: TRBV7-9; clone size: NA; D gene: TRBD1; J gene: TRBJ2-7